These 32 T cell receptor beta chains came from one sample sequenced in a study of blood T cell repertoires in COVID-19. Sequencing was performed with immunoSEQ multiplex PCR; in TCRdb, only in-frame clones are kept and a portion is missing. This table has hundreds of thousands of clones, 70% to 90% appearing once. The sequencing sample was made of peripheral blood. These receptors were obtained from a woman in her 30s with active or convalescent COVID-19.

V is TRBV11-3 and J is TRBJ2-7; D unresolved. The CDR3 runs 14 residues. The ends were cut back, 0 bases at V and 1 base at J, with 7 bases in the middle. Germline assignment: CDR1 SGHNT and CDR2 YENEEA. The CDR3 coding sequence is TGTGCCAGCAGCTTAGATCCCCTGTCCTACGAGCAGTACTTC. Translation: CASSLDPLSYEQYF.

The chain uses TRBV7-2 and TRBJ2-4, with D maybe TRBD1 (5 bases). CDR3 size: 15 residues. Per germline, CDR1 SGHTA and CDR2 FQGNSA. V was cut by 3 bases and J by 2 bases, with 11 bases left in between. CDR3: CASSLGRSPKNIQYF. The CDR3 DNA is TGTGCCAGCAGCTTGGGGCGATCACCCAAAAACATTCAGTACTTC.

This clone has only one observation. The CDR3 loop is CASSPGLRGRVNSPLHF. CDR3 DNA: TGCGCCAGCAGCCCCGGACTAAGAGGCAGGGTAAATTCACCCCTCCACTTT. The rearrangement joins TRBV4-1 to TRBJ1-6, with a possible D match to TRBD1 (5 bases). The CDR3 spans 17 residues. Per germline, CDR1 MGHRA and CDR2 YSYEKL. V was pared by 4 bases and J by 7 bases, with 20 bases between.

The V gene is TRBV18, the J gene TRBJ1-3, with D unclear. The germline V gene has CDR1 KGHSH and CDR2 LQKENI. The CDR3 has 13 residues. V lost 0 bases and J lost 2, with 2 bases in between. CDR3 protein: CASSPPTGNTIYF. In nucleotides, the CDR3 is TGTGCCAGCTCACCACCTACTGGAAACACCATATATTTT. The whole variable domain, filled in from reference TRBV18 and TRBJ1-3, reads NAGVMQNPRHLVRRRGQEARLRCSPMKGHSHVYWYRQLPEEGLKFMVYLQKENIIDESGMPKERFSAEFPKEGPSILRIQQVVRGDSAAYFCASSPPTGNTIYFGEGSWLTVV.

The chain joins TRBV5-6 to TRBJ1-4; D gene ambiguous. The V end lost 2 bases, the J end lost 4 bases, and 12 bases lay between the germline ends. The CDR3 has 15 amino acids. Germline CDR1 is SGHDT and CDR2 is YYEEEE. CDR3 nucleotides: TGTGCCAGCAGCTTCAGAGTTAACAGTAATGAAAAACTGTTTTTT. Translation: CASSFRVNSNEKLFF. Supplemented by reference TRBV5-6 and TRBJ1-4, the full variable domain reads DAGVTQSPTHLIKTRGQQVTLRCSPKSGHDTVSWYQQALGQGPQFIFQYYEEEERQRGNFPDRFSGHQFPNYSSELNVNALLLGDSALYLCASSFRVNSNEKLFFGSGTQLSVL.

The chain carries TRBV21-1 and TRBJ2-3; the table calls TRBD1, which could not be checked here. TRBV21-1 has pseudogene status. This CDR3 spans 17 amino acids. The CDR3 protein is CASSLPRSGKAKDTQYF. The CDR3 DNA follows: TGTGCCAGCAGTCTACCTCGCTCAGGGAAGGCTAAAGATACGCAGTATTTT.

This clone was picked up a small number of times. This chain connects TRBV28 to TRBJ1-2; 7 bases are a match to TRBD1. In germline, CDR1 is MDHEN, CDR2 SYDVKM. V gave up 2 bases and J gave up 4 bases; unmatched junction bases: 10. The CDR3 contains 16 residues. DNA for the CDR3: TGTGCCAGCAGTTTACCGGGACAGTTGAATAGCTATGGCTACACCTTC. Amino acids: CASSLPGQLNSYGYTF.

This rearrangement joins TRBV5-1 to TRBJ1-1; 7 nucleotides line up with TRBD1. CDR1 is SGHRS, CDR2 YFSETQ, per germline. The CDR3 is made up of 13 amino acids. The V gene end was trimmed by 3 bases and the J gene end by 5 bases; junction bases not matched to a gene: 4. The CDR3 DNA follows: TGCGCCAGCAGCTCGGGACAGTTAACTGAAGCTTTCTTT. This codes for CASSSGQLTEAFF.

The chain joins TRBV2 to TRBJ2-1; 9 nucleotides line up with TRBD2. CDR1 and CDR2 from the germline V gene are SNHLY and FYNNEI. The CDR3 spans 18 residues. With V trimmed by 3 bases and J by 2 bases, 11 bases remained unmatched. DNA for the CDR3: TGTGCCAGCAGTGAGAGGGTAGCGGGAGAAGACGCCTACAATGAGCAGTTCTTC. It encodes CASSERVAGEDAYNEQFF.

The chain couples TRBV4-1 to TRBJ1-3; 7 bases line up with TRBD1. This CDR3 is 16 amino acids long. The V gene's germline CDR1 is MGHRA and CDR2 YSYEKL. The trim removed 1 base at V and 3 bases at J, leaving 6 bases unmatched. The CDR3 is CASSQGGQIYGNTIYF. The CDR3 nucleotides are TGCGCCAGCAGCCAAGGGGGACAGATCTATGGAAACACCATATATTTT.

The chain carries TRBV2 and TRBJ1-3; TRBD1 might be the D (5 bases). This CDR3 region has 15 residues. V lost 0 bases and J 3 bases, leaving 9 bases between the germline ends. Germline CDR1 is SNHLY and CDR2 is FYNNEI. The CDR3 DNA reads TGTGCCAGCAGTGAAGCTCCCAGGGATGGAAACACCATATATTTT. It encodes CASSEAPRDGNTIYF.

CDR3 protein: CASSILHHRVSPGELFF. The CDR3 coding sequence is TGTGCCAGCAGCATCCTACACCACAGGGTCTCGCCCGGGGAGCTGTTTTTT. The rearrangement uses TRBV11-3 and TRBJ2-2; TRBD1 might be the D (6 bases). CDR3 length: 17 residues. Germline V gene data show CDR1 as SGHNT and CDR2 as YENEEA. With 5 bases removed from V and 6 bases from J, the gap between germline ends came to 22 bases. Looking up the rest from reference TRBV11-3 and TRBJ2-2 gives the full variable domain: EAGVVQSPRYKIIEKKQPVAFWCNPISGHNTLYWYLQNLGQGPELLIRYENEEAVDDSQLPKDRFSAERLKGVDSTLKIQPAELGDSAVYLCASSILHHRVSPGELFFGEGSRLTVL.

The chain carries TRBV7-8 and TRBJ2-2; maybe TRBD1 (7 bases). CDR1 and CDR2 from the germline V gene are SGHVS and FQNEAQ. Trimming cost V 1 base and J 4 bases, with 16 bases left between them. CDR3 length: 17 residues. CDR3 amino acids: CASSLVWQGGGTGELFF. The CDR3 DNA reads TGTGCCAGCAGCTTAGTTTGGCAGGGGGGAGGCACCGGGGAGCTGTTTTTT.

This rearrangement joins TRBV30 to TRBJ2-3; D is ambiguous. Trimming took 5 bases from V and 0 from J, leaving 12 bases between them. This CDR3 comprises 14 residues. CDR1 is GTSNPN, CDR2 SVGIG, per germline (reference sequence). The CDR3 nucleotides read TGTGCCTGGGGTAAAGCGAGTAGCACAGATACGCAGTATTTT. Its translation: CAWGKASSTDTQYF.

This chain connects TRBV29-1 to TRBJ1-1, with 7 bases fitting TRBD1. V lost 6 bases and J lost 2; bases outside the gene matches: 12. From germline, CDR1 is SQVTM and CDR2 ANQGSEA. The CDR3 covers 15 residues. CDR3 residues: CSVMTGSRVNTEAFF. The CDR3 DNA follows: TGCAGCGTGATGACAGGGAGCAGGGTTAACACTGAAGCTTTCTTT. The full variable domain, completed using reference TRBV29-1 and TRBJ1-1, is SAVISQKPSRDICQRGTSLTIQCQVDSQVTMMFWYRQQPGQSLTLIATANQGSEATYESGFVIDKFPISRPNLTFSTLTVSNMSPEDSSIYLCSVMTGSRVNTEAFFGQGTRLTVV.

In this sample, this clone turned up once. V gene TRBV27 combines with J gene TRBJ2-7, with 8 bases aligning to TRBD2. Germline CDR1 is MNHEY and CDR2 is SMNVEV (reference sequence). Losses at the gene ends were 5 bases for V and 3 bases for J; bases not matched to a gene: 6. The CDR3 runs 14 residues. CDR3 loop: CASSPQAGVYEQYF. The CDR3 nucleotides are TGTGCCAGCAGTCCCCAAGCGGGAGTCTACGAGCAGTACTTC.

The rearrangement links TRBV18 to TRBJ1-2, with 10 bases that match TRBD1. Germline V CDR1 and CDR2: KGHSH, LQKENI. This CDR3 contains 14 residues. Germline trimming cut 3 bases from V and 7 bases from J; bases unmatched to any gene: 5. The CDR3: CASSPGQGGSGYTF. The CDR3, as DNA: TGTGCCAGCTCACCCGGACAGGGGGGCAGTGGCTACACCTTC. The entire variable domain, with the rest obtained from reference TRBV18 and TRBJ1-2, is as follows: NAGVMQNPRHLVRRRGQEARLRCSPMKGHSHVYWYRQLPEEGLKFMVYLQKENIIDESGMPKERFSAEFPKEGPSILRIQQVVRGDSAAYFCASSPGQGGSGYTFGSGTRLTVV.

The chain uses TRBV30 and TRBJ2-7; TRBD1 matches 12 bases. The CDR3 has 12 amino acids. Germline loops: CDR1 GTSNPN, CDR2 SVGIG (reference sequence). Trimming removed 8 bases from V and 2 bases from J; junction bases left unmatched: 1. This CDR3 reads CAGTGGPYEQYF. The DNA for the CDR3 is TGTGCCGGGACAGGGGGCCCCTACGAGCAGTACTTC.

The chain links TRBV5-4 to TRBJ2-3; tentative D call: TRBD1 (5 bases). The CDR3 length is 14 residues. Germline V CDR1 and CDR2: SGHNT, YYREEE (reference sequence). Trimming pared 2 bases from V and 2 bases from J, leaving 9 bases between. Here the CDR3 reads CASSLEDNTDTQYF. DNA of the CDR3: TGTGCCAGCAGCTTAGAGGACAACACAGATACGCAGTATTTT.

This chain's CDR3 is CASSVLSGLSYNEQFF. The DNA of the CDR3 is TGTGCCAGCAGCGTACTTAGCGGACTTTCCTACAATGAGCAGTTCTTC. This chain links TRBV3-1 (or the pseudogene TRBV3-2) with TRBJ2-1; D perhaps matches TRBD2 (6 bases). CDR3 length: 16 amino acids. Per the germline V gene, CDR1 is LGHDT and CDR2 is YNNKEL (reference sequence). The ends were cut back, 5 bases at V and 1 base at J, with 15 bases in the middle.

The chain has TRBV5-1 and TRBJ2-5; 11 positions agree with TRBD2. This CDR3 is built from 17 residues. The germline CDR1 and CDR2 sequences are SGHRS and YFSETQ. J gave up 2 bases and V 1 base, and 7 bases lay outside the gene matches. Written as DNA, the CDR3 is TGCGCCAGCAGCTTGCGCATACTAGCGGGAGTGCAAGAGACCCAGTACTTC. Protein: CASSLRILAGVQETQYF. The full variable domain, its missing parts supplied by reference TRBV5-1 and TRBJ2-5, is KAGVTQTPRYLIKTRGQQVTLSCSPISGHRSVSWYQQTPGQGLQFLFEYFSETQRNKGNFPGRFSGRQFSNSRSEMNVSTLELGDSALYLCASSLRILAGVQETQYFGPGTRLLVL.

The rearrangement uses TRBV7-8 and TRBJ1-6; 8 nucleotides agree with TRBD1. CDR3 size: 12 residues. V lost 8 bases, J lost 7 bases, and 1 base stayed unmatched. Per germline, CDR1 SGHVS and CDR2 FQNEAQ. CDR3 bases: TGTGCCAGCCGGGACAGGAATTCACCCCTCCACTTT. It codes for CASRDRNSPLHF.

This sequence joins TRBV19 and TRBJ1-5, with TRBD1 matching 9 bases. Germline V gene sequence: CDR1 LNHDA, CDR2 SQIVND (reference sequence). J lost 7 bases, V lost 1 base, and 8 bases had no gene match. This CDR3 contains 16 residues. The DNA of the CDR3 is TGTGCCAGTAGTATAGCAGGGGGGACAGGGAGCCAGCCCCAGCATTTT. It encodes CASSIAGGTGSQPQHF.

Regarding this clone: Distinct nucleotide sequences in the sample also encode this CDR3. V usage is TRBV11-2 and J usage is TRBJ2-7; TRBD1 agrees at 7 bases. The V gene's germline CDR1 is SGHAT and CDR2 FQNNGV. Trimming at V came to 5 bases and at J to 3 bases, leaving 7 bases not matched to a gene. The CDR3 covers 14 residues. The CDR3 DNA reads TGTGCCAGCAGCCCCGGACAGGCAGTCTACGAGCAGTACTTC. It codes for CASSPGQAVYEQYF.

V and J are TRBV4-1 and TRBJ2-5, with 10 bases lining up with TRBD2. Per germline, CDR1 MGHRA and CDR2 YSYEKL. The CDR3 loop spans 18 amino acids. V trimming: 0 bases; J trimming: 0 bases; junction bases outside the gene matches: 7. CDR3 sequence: CASSQDSGGDDYQETQYF. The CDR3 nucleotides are TGCGCCAGCAGCCAAGACAGCGGGGGGGACGACTACCAAGAGACCCAGTACTTC.

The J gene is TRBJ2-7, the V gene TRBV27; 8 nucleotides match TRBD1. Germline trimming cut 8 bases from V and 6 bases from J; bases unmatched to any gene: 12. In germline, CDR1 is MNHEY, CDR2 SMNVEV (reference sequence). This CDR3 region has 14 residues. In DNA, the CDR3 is TGTGCCAGCCGGGGACAGGTCATGAGCGGCGAGCAGTACTTC. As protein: CASRGQVMSGEQYF.

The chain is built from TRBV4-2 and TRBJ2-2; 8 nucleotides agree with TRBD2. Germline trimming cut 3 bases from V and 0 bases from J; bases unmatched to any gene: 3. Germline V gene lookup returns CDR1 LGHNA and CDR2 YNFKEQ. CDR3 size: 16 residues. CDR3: CASSQVAGSNTGELFF. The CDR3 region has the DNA TGTGCCAGCAGCCAGGTAGCGGGGTCGAACACCGGGGAGCTGTTTTTT.

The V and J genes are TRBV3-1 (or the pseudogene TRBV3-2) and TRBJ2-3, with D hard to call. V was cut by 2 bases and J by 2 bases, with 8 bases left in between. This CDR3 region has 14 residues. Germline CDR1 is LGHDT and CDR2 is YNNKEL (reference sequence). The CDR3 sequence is CASSQFLLTDTQYF. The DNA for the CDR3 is TGTGCCAGCAGCCAATTCTTACTCACAGATACGCAGTATTTT.

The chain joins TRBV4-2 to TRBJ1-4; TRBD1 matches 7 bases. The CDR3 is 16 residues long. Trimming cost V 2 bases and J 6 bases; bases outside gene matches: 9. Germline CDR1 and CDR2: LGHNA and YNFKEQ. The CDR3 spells CASSQTGTAVYEKLFF. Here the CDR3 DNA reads TGTGCCAGCAGCCAAACCGGGACAGCCGTCTATGAAAAACTGTTTTTT.

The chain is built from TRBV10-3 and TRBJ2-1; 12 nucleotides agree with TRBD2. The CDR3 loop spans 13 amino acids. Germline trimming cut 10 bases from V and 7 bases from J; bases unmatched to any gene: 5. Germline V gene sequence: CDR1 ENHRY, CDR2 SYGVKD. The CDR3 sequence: CATELAGGNEQFF. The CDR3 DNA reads TGTGCCACCGAACTAGCGGGAGGTAATGAGCAGTTCTTC.

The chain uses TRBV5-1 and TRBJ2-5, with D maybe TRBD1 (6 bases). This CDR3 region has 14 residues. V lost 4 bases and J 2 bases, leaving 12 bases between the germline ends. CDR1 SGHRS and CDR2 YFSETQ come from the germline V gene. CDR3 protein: CASSTQGPQETQYF. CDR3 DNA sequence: TGCGCCAGCAGCACACAGGGACCTCAAGAGACCCAGTACTTC. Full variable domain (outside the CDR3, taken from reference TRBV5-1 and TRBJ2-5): KAGVTQTPRYLIKTRGQQVTLSCSPISGHRSVSWYQQTPGQGLQFLFEYFSETQRNKGNFPGRFSGRQFSNSRSEMNVSTLELGDSALYLCASSTQGPQETQYFGPGTRLLVL.

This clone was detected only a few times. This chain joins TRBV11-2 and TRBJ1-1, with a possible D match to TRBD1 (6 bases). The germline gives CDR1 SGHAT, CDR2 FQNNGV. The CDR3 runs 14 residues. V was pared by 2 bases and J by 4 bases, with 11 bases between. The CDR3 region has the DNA TGTGCCAGCAGCTTACCCGTGACAGGCACTGAAGCTTTCTTT. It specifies CASSLPVTGTEAFF.